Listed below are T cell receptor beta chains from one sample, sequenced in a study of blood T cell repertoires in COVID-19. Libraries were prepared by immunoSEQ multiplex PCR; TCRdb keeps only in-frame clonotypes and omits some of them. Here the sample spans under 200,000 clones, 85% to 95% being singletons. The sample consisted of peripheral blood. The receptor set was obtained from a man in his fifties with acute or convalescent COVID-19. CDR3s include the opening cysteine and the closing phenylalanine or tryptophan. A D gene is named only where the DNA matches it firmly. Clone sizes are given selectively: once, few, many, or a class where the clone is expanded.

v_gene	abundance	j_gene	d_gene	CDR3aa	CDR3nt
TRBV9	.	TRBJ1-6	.	CASSALESGDNSPLHF	TGTGCCAGCAGCGCACTAGAGTCCGGTGATAATTCACCCCTCCACTTT
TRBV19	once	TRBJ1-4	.	CASSIYAGSPEKLFF	TGTGCCAGTAGTATTTATGCGGGTTCCCCCGAAAAACTGTTTTTT
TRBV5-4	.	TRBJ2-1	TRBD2	CASSASGGSYNEQFF	TGTGCCAGCAGCGCAAGCGGGGGGAGCTACAATGAGCAGTTCTTC
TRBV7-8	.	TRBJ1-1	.	CASSLLLSLKPTEAFF	TGTGCCAGCAGCTTACTGCTTTCTCTGAAGCCCACTGAAGCTTTCTTT
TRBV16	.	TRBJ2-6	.	CASSLTGQSSGANVLTF	TGTGCCAGCAGTCTGACAGGTCAAAGCTCTGGGGCCAACGTCCTGACTTTC
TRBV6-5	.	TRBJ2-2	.	CASSYTGPGELFF	TGTGCCAGCAGTTACACGGGTCCCGGGGAGCTGTTTTTT
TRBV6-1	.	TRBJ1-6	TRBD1	CASSDPGQGQNSPLHF	TGTGCCAGCAGTGACCCGGGACAGGGTCAAAATTCACCCCTCCACTTT
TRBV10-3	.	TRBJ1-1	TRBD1	CAISQDRAPNTEAFF	TGTGCCATCAGTCAGGACAGGGCCCCTAACACTGAAGCTTTCTTT
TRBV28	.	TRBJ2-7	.	CASSFGKRLHSYEQYF	TGTGCCAGCAGTTTCGGGAAACGACTACACTCCTACGAGCAGTACTTC
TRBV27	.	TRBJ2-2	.	CASSFRYGGGELFF	TGTGCCAGCAGCTTCCGTTACGGGGGCGGGGAGCTGTTTTTT
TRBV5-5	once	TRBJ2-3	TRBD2	CASTSLVAGADTQYF	TGTGCCAGCACCTCCCTCGTGGCGGGAGCGGATACGCAGTATTTT
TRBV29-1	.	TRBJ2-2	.	CSVPGITGELFF	TGCAGCGTCCCAGGGATAACCGGGGAGCTGTTTTTT
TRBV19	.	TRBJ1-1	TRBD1	CASGSWGQPNTEAFF	TGTGCCAGTGGATCCTGGGGACAGCCGAACACTGAAGCTTTCTTT
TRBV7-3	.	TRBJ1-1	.	CASSFQENTEAFF	TGTGCCAGCAGCTTTCAGGAAAACACTGAAGCTTTCTTT
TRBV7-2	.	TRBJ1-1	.	CASSLDRSNTEAFF	TGTGCCAGCAGCTTAGACAGGTCGAACACTGAAGCTTTCTTT
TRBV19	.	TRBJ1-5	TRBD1	CASSITGANQPQHF	TGTGCCAGTAGTATCACAGGGGCCAATCAGCCCCAGCATTTT
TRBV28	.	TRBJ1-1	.	CASKAGDTEAFF	TGTGCCAGCAAGGCCGGGGACACTGAAGCTTTCTTT
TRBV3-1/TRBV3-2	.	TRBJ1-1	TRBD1	CASSETDRATEAFF	TGTGCCAGCAGCGAGACGGACAGGGCCACTGAAGCTTTCTTT
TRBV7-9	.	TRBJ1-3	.	CATPGPPDNSGNTIYF	TGTGCCACTCCCGGGCCGCCGGACAACTCTGGAAACACCATATATTTT
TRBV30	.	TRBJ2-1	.	CAWSVRVLAYNEQFF	TGTGCCTGGAGTGTACGGGTACTGGCCTACAATGAGCAGTTCTTC
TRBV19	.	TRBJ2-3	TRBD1	CASRKGQGAFTQYF	TGTGCCAGTAGGAAGGGACAGGGGGCGTTCACGCAGTATTTT
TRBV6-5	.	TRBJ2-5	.	CASSYSSVQETQYF	TGTGCCAGCAGTTACTCAAGCGTCCAAGAGACCCAGTACTTC
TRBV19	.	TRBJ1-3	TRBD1	CASKYLTGGRNTIYF	TGTGCCAGCAAGTATCTGACAGGGGGAAGAAACACCATATATTTT
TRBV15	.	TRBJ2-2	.	CATSRVQGIDTGELFF	TGTGCCACCAGCAGAGTCCAGGGTATTGACACCGGGGAGCTGTTTTTT
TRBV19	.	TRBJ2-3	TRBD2	CASSPRGGTDTQYF	TGTGCCAGTAGTCCCCGGGGGGGGACAGATACGCAGTATTTT
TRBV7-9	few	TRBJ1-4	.	CASSLADSNEKLFF	TGTGCCAGCAGCTTAGCGGACAGTAATGAAAAACTGTTTTTT
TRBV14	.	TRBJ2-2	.	CASRDRKGAGELFF	TGTGCCAGCAGAGACAGGAAAGGGGCCGGGGAGCTGTTTTTT
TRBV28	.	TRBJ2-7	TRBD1	CASSIRQGAEEQYF	TGTGCCAGCAGTATACGACAGGGGGCGGAGGAGCAGTACTTC
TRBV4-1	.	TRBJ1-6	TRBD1	CASRSPGQNSPLHF	TGCGCCAGCAGATCACCGGGACAGAATTCACCCCTCCACTTT
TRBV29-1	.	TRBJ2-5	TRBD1	CSVPGQDQETQYF	TGCAGCGTACCTGGACAGGACCAAGAGACCCAGTACTTC
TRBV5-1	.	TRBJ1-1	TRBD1	CASSQRQQGSNTEAFF	TGCGCCAGCAGCCAACGTCAACAGGGGTCGAACACTGAAGCTTTCTTT
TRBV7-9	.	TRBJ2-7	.	CASSSTYRSAYEQYF	TGTGCCAGCAGCTCAACATACAGGTCAGCCTACGAGCAGTACTTC
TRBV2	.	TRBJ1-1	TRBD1	CASSDGRGRTEAFF	TGTGCCAGCAGTGATGGCAGGGGGCGGACTGAAGCTTTCTTT
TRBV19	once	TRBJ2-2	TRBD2	CASSIGGGTGELFF	TGTGCCAGTAGTATAGGCGGGGGAACCGGGGAGCTGTTTTTT
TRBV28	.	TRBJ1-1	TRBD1	CASSRDREAFF	TGTGCCAGCAGCAGGGACAGAGAAGCTTTCTTT
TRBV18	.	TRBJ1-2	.	CASSPEDSYGYTF	TGTGCCAGCTCACCCGAGGACAGCTATGGCTACACCTTC
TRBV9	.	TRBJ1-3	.	CASSGLGAGNTIYF	TGTGCCAGCAGCGGACTAGGGGCTGGAAACACCATATATTTT
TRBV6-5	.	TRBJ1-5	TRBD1	CASRTGGNQPQHF	TGTGCCAGCAGGACAGGGGGCAATCAGCCCCAGCATTTT
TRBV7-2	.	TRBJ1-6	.	CASSLIGGSPLHF	TGTGCCAGCAGCTTAATAGGAGGCTCACCCCTCCACTTT
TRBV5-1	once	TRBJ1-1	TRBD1	CASSQRQGMNTEAFF	TGCGCCAGCAGCCAAAGACAGGGCATGAACACTGAAGCTTTCTTT
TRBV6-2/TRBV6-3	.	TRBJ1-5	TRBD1	CASSYGTDNQPQHF	TGTGCCAGCAGTTACGGGACAGACAATCAGCCCCAGCATTTT